What follows is one T cell receptor beta chain and its context. This sample is drawn from a study of blood T cell repertoires in COVID-19. At the level of the study: Italy, Spain and the United States were the sources of the convalescent and acute COVID-19 samples.

Produced via immunoSEQ multiplex PCR; TCRdb's table is partial and in-frame only. Among around 130,000 clones, around 83% were seen once, and the ten largest hold roughly 4%. Recruits, aged roughly 18 to 90 years, lived in under 25 US areas. For recovered donors of Cohort 3, there were two negative PCRs, clearance, or symptom resolution. Sequenced sample: PBMCs or T cells enriched from blood (not recorded which). This receptor was obtained from a woman in her twenties or thirties who had recovered from COVID-19.

CDR3 in DNA: TGTGCCAGCAGCCTACCCCAGGGGAATAATTCACCCCTCCACTTT. This encodes CASSLPQGNNSPLHF. The V call is TRBV28, the J call TRBJ1-6, with TRBD1 as a possible D gene (6 bases). The CDR3 sequence is 15 residues long. V lost 6 bases and J lost 5, with 14 bases in between. Germline lookup yields CDR1 MDHEN and CDR2 SYDVKM.